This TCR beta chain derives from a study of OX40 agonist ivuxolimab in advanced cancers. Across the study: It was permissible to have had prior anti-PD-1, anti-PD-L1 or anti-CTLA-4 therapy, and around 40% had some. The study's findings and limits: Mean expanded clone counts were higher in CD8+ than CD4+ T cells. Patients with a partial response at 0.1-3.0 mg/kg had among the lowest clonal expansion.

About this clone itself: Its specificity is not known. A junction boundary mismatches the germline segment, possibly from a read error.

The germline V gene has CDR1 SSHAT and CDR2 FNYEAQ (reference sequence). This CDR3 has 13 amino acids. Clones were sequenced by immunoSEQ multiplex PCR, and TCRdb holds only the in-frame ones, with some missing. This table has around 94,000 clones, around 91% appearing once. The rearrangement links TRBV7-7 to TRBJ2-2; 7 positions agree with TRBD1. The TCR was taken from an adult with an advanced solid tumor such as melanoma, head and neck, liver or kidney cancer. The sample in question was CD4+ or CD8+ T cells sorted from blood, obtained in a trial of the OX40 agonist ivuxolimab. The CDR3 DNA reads TGTGCTAGCAGCCACGACAGGGCCGGGGAGCTGTTTTTT. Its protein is CASSHDRAGELFF. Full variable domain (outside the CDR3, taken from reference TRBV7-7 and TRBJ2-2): GAGVSQSPRYKVTKRGQDVTLRCDPISSHATLYWYQQALGQGPEFLTYFNYEAQPDKSGLPSDRFSAERPEGSISTLTIQRTEQRDSAMYRCASSHDRAGELFFGEGSRLTVL.